This TCR beta chain was recovered during a study of blood T cells in healthy people across ages. The people who gave samples were healthy Caucasians from Russia, aged roughly 6 to 95. Each donor's blood draw was 8.5 to 10 milliliters of peripheral blood. A sample-barcoded 5' primer and a J-beta primer mix were used in a second PCR of about 7 to 12 cycles. TCRdb analysed the 5' RACE reads with MiXCR anew, one entry per CDR3 protein. The sample has under 2,000,000 distinct CDR3 sequences; roughly 49% are singletons. Study-wide results and caveats: It was not possible, with unsorted PBMCs, to conclusively compare naive and antigen-experienced cells.

The CDR3 sequence is 14 residues long. Trimming stripped 10 bases from V and 2 bases from J, with 16 bases between. The germline V gene encodes CDR1 SNHLY and CDR2 FYNNEI. As to this clonotype: Its target is not known.

The sequence derives from a woman aged 40 to 50 in good health. The chain has TRBV2 and TRBJ2-3; D possibly matches TRBD1 or TRBD2 (7 bases each). Sequenced material: blood. This chain's CDR3 is CAMGGDRSTDTQYF. DNA for the CDR3: TGTGCCATGGGAGGGGACAGATCCACAGATACGCAGTATTTT.